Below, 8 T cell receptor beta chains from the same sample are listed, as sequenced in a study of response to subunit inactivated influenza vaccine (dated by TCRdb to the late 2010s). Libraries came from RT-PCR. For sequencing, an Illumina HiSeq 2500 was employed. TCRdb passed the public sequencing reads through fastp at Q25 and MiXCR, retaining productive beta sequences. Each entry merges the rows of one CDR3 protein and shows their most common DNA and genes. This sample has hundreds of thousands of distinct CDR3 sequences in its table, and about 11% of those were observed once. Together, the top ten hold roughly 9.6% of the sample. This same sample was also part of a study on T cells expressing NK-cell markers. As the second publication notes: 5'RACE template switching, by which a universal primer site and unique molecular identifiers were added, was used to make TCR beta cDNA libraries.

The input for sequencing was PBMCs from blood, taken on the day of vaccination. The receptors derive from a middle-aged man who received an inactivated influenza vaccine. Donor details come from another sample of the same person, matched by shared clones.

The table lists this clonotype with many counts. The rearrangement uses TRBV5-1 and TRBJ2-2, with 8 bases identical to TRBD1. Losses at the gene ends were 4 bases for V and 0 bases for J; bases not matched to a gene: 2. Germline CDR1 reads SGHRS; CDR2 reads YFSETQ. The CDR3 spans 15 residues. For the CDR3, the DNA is TGCGCCAGCAGCATGGGACAGGCGAACACCGGGGAGCTGTTTTTT. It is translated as CASSMGQANTGELFF. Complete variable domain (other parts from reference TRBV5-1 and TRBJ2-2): KAGVTQTPRYLIKTRGQQVTLSCSPISGHRSVSWYQQTPGQGLQFLFEYFSETQRNKGNFPGRFSGRQFSNSRSEMNVSTLELGDSALYLCASSMGQANTGELFFGEGSRLTVL.

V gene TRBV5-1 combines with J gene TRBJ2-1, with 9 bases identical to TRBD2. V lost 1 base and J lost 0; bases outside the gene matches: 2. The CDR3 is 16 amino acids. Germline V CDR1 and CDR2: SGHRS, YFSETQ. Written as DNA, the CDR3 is TGCGCCAGCAGCTTGTGGCGGGGGGGCTCCTACAATGAGCAGTTCTTC. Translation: CASSLWRGGSYNEQFF.

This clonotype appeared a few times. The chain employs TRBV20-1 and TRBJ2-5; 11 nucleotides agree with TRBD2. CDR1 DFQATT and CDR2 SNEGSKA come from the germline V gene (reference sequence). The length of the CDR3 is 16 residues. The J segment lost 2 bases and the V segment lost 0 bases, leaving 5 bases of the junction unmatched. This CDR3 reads CSARDRLAGRQETQYF. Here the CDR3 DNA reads TGCAGTGCTAGAGACCGACTAGCGGGAAGGCAAGAGACCCAGTACTTC.

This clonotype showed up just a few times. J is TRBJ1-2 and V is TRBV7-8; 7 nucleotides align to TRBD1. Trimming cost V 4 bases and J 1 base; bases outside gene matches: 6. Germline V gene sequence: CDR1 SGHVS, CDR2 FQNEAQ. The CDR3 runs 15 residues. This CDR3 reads CASSSPRDSNYGYTF. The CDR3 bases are TGTGCCAGCAGCTCGCCCCGGGACAGTAACTATGGCTACACCTTC.

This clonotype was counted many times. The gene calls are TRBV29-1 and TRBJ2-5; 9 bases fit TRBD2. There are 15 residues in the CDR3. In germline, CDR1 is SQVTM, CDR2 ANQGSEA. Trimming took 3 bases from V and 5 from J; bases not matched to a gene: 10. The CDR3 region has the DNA TGCAGCGTTGACTTGACTAGCGGTGGGGGCGAGACCCAGTACTTC. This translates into CSVDLTSGGGETQYF.

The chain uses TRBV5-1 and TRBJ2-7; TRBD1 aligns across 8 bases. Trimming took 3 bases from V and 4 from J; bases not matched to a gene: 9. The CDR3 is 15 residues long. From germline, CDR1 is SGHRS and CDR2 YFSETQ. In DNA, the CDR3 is TGCGCCAGCAGCTGGTTTGGGGGACAGGAATACGAGCAGTACTTC. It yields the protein CASSWFGGQEYEQYF.

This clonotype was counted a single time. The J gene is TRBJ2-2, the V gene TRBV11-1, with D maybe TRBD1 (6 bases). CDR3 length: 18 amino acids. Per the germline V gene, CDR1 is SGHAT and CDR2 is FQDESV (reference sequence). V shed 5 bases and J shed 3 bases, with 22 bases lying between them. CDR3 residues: CASSPLSTGTSYTGELFF. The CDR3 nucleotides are TGTGCCAGCAGCCCTCTCAGTACCGGGACATCCTACACCGGGGAGCTGTTTTTT.

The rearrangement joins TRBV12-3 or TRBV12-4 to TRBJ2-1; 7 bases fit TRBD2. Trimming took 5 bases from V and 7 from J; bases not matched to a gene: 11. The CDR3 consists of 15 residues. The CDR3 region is CASSPGGILLNEQFF. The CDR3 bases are TGTGCCAGCAGTCCGGGGGGTATCCTCTTGAATGAGCAGTTCTTC.